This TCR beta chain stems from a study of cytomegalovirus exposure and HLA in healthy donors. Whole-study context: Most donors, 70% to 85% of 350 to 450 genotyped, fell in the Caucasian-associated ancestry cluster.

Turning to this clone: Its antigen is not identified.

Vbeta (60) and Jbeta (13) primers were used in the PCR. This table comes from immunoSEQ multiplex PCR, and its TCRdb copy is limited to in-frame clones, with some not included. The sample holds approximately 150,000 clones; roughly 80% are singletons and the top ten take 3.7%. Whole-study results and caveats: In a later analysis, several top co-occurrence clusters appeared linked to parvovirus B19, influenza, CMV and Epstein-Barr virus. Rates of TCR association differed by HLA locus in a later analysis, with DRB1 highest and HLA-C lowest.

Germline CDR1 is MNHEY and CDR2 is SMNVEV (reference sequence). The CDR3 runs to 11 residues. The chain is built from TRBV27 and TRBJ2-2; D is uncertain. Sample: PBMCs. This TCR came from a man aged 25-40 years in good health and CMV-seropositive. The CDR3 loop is CSSGNTGELFF. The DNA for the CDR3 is TGTAGTAGTGGGAACACCGGGGAGCTGTTTTTT.